This passage covers 26 T cell receptor beta chains from one sample sequenced in a study of blood T cell repertoires in COVID-19. TCRdb's copy holds only in-frame clones and misses some; the assay was immunoSEQ multiplex PCR. The sample includes about half a million clones, roughly nine tenths of them seen just once. Sequences were obtained from PBMCs or T cells enriched from blood (not recorded which). The receptors were gathered from a woman in her fifties or sixties who had recovered from COVID-19.

The count of this clone is one. J is TRBJ2-1 and V is TRBV5-1, with D possibly being TRBD2 (6 bases). Deletions cut 6 bases from V and 0 bases from J, with 13 bases between. CDR1 SGHRS and CDR2 YFSETQ come from the germline V gene. CDR3 length equals 15 residues. The CDR3 DNA reads TGCGCCAGCAAGGAGGGTTCTAGCTCCTACAATGAGCAGTTCTTC. The encoded protein is CASKEGSSSYNEQFF.

The table lists this clone with a few counts. The V and J genes are TRBV7-8 and TRBJ1-2; D is possibly TRBD1 (6 bases). CDR3 length: 15 amino acids. Germline V gene sequence: CDR1 SGHVS, CDR2 FQNEAQ. The V end was cut by 5 bases, the J end by 4 bases, with 17 bases between. DNA for the CDR3: TGTGCCAGCAGCGTGAGTCCGGACAGCACCTATGGCTACACCTTC. Translated, it gives CASSVSPDSTYGYTF.

This chain connects TRBV9 to TRBJ1-2, with 8 nucleotides matching TRBD1. Germline V lookup: CDR1 SGDLS, CDR2 YYNGEE. The CDR3 has 15 residues. Trimming removed 2 bases from V and 4 bases from J; junction bases left unmatched: 7. The CDR3 coding sequence is TGTGCCAGCAGCGTCCGGACAGGGACCTCCTATGGCTACACCTTC. Amino acids: CASSVRTGTSYGYTF.

The table lists this clone with a count of one. The chain joins TRBV5-1 to TRBJ2-2; possible D gene TRBD1, 6 bases. The CDR3 contains 16 residues. V lost 4 bases, J lost 3 bases, and 16 bases lay in between. Germline CDR1 reads SGHRS; CDR2 reads YFSETQ. CDR3 protein: CASSTLGDIYTGELFF. In DNA, the CDR3 is TGCGCCAGCAGCACCCTCGGGGACATTTACACCGGGGAGCTGTTTTTT.

This sequence joins TRBV7-2 and TRBJ1-5, with D perhaps matching TRBD1 (6 bases). CDR1 and CDR2 (germline): SGHTA, FQGNSA. Trimming took 1 base from V and 4 from J, leaving 11 bases between them. The CDR3 loop spans 15 amino acids. For the CDR3, the DNA is TGTGCCAGCAGCTTAGAAGGACAGTTTAATCAGCCCCAGCATTTT. Protein: CASSLEGQFNQPQHF.

This chain joins TRBV3-1 (or the pseudogene TRBV3-2) and TRBJ2-5, with 10 bases fitting TRBD1. V was clipped by 5 bases and J by 5 bases; unmatched bases: 11. The germline gives CDR1 LGHDT, CDR2 YNNKEL (reference sequence). The CDR3 covers 16 residues. This CDR3 is CASSENRQGARETQYF. The CDR3 bases are TGTGCCAGCAGCGAAAACCGACAGGGGGCGAGGGAGACCCAGTACTTC.

The chain employs TRBV12-3 or TRBV12-4 and TRBJ2-6; D not certain. CDR3 length equals 13 residues. V was pared by 9 bases and J by 1 base, with 7 bases between. The CDR3 sequence: CASWLSGANVLTF. The CDR3 coding sequence is TGTGCCAGTTGGCTGTCTGGGGCCAACGTCCTGACTTTC.

This clone came up once. This chain connects TRBV5-5 to TRBJ2-5, with TRBD2 as a possible D gene (6 bases). Trimming removed 0 bases from V and 5 bases from J, with 14 bases in between. This CDR3 comprises 15 residues. Germline assignment: CDR1 SGHKS and CDR2 YYEKEE (reference sequence). The DNA of the CDR3 is TGTGCCAGCAGCTTGGGGGGACTGCTCAAGGAGACCCAGTACTTC. The encoded protein is CASSLGGLLKETQYF.

This sequence joins TRBV19 and TRBJ1-5; 8 nucleotides line up with TRBD1. Germline CDR1 and CDR2: LNHDA and SQIVND (reference sequence). V shed 7 bases, J shed 6 bases, and the junction held 5 bases outside the gene matches. The CDR3 has 13 residues. The CDR3 DNA is TGTGCCAGTACCGGACAGGGAAGTCAGCCCCAGCATTTT. Amino acid sequence: CASTGQGSQPQHF.

The chain employs TRBV24-1 and TRBJ1-3, with D tentatively TRBD1 (6 bases). The germline V gene has CDR1 KGHDR and CDR2 SFDVKD. This CDR3 spans 18 amino acids. V lost 4 bases and J 0 bases, leaving 18 bases between the germline ends. As DNA, the CDR3 is TGTGCCACCAGTGAGCAGGACCTGGGACATTACTCTGGAAACACCATATATTTT. Protein: CATSEQDLGHYSGNTIYF.

V usage is TRBV2 and J usage is TRBJ1-5; 7 bases match TRBD1. V trimming: 4 bases; J trimming: 1 base; junction bases outside the gene matches: 4. Germline V CDR1 and CDR2: SNHLY, FYNNEI. The CDR3 is 15 amino acids. The CDR3 region is CASSVEGASNQPQHF. The CDR3, as DNA: TGTGCCAGCAGTGTCGAGGGGGCGAGCAATCAGCCCCAGCATTTT. Complete variable domain (other parts from reference TRBV2 and TRBJ1-5): EPEVTQTPSHQVTQMGQEVILRCVPISNHLYFYWYRQILGQKVEFLVSFYNNEISEKSEIFDDQFSVERPDGSNFTLKIRSTKLEDSAMYFCASSVEGASNQPQHFGDGTRLSIL.

The chain has TRBV24-1 and TRBJ2-7; a possible D gene is TRBD2 (6 bases). The CDR3 is made up of 14 amino acids. Germline V gene data show CDR1 as KGHDR and CDR2 as SFDVKD. Between the trimmed V and J ends, which lost 3 bases and 4 bases, there was a span of 12 bases. CDR3 nucleotides: TGTGCCACCAGTGATAGAACTAGCTGGTACGAGCAGTACGTC. This sequence encodes CATSDRTSWYEQYV.

The chain links TRBV11-3 to TRBJ2-6; a possible D gene is TRBD1 (5 bases). Trimming removed 3 bases from V and 2 bases from J, with 8 bases in between. The CDR3 runs to 15 residues. Germline CDR1 and CDR2: SGHNT and YENEEA. The CDR3 DNA follows: TGTGCCAGCAGCTTTGGGGCGCCTGGGGCCAACGTCCTGACTTTC. This gives the protein CASSFGAPGANVLTF.

The genes are TRBV19 and TRBJ1-6; 10 bases map to TRBD1. Trimming at V came to 8 bases and at J to 7 bases, leaving 5 bases not matched to a gene. The CDR3 has 14 residues. CDR1 LNHDA and CDR2 SQIVND come from the germline V gene (reference sequence). CDR3 DNA sequence: TGTGCCAGTCGACCGACAGGGGGCAATTCACCCCTCCACTTT. It specifies CASRPTGGNSPLHF.

The rearrangement uses TRBV15 and TRBJ1-4, with D possibly matching TRBD1 (5 bases). The CDR3 loop spans 15 amino acids. Trimming pared 0 bases from V and 8 bases from J, leaving 13 bases between. Germline CDR1 is LNHNV and CDR2 is YYDKDF (reference sequence). The CDR3 bases are TGTGCCACCAGCAGAGATTTGCAGGGTGGAGAAAAACTGTTTTTT. Residues: CATSRDLQGGEKLFF.

The V call is TRBV4-1, the J call TRBJ2-5; 15 bases align to TRBD2. Germline V gene lookup returns CDR1 MGHRA and CDR2 YSYEKL. The CDR3 totals 17 residues. V was clipped by 4 bases and J by 1 base; unmatched bases: 4. The CDR3 region has the DNA TGCGCCAGCAGCCGGGGGACTAGCGGGGGGACCCAAGAGACCCAGTACTTC. It specifies CASSRGTSGGTQETQYF.

The chain couples TRBV6-2 or TRBV6-3 to TRBJ2-7; TRBD1 matches at 7 bases. The CDR3 contains 15 residues. Per germline, CDR1 MNHEY and CDR2 SVGEGT. The V and J ends lost 0 bases and 3 bases, in that order; junction bases with no gene match: 5. The CDR3 DNA follows: TGTGCCAGCAGTTACTCGAGGGCAGGGGGCTACGAGCAGTACGTC. Protein product: CASSYSRAGGYEQYV.

The J gene is TRBJ1-4, the V gene TRBV19; 7 nucleotides match TRBD1. V lost 6 bases to trimming and J lost 6 bases; unmatched junction nucleotides: 10. The germline gives CDR1 LNHDA, CDR2 SQIVND (reference sequence). The CDR3 is made up of 15 amino acids. The CDR3 reads CASRRQGSVYEKLFF. The CDR3 DNA follows: TGTGCCAGTAGGAGACAGGGTTCGGTTTATGAAAAACTGTTTTTT.

As DNA, the CDR3 is TGTGCCAGCTCACCAGGGACTAGCGGGGGCCAGGGAGATACGCAGTATTTT. As protein: CASSPGTSGGQGDTQYF. This chain links TRBV18 with TRBJ2-3; 14 positions agree with TRBD2. Germline V lookup: CDR1 KGHSH, CDR2 LQKENI. J lost 5 bases, V lost 2 bases, and 6 bases had no gene match. The CDR3 covers 17 residues.

The gene calls are TRBV3-1 (or the pseudogene TRBV3-2) and TRBJ2-5; 7 positions agree with TRBD1. The CDR3 has 15 amino acids. Germline CDR1 reads LGHDT; CDR2 reads YNNKEL (reference sequence). Unmatched junction bases numbered 3, after V lost 1 base and J lost 1 base. CDR3 region: CASSQVRGSQETQYF. CDR3 DNA: TGTGCCAGCAGCCAAGTCAGGGGGTCCCAAGAGACCCAGTACTTC.

The CDR3 loop is CASSLKTGVEKLFF. In DNA, the CDR3 is TGTGCCAGCAGCCTAAAGACAGGGGTCGAAAAACTGTTTTTT. This chain connects TRBV3-1 (or the pseudogene TRBV3-2) to TRBJ1-4; 8 bases fit TRBD1. The CDR3 has 14 amino acids. The germline gives CDR1 LGHDT, CDR2 YNNKEL (reference sequence). Losses at the gene ends were 4 bases for V and 8 bases for J; bases not matched to a gene: 6.

This clone has just a few counts. V and J are TRBV7-2 and TRBJ1-1, with D possibly matching TRBD1 (6 bases). CDR1 and CDR2 from the germline V gene are SGHTA and FQGNSA. The CDR3 sequence is 15 residues long. Trimming pared 5 bases from V and 0 bases from J, leaving 13 bases between. As DNA, the CDR3 is TGTGCCAGCAGCCTCACTCCAGGGGTGAACACTGAAGCTTTCTTT. It yields the protein CASSLTPGVNTEAFF.

As to this clone: The same CDR3 also results from other DNA sequences found in this sample. The CDR3 loop reads CASSFSGVGELFF. CDR3 sequence (DNA): TGTGCCAGCAGTTTCAGCGGGGTCGGGGAGCTGTTTTTT. V is TRBV12-3 or TRBV12-4 and J is TRBJ2-2; the match to TRBD2 covers 7 bases. J gave up 7 bases and V 3 bases, and 2 bases lay outside the gene matches. This CDR3 comprises 13 residues.

This chain uses TRBV10-3 with TRBJ1-6; 7 bases agree with TRBD1. The CDR3 consists of 13 residues. Losses at the gene ends were 8 bases for V and 11 bases for J; bases not matched to a gene: 9. Germline V gives CDR1 ENHRY, CDR2 SYGVKD. DNA of the CDR3: TGTGCCATCGCCGAGGGGGCCTCCGCACCCCTCCACTTT. It is translated as CAIAEGASAPLHF.

V gene TRBV5-1 combines with J gene TRBJ1-4; 8 bases agree with TRBD1. Germline lookup yields CDR1 SGHRS and CDR2 YFSETQ. CDR3 size: 16 residues. Losses at the gene ends were 1 base for V and 5 bases for J; bases not matched to a gene: 7. The CDR3: CASSLSQGAGNEKLFF. CDR3 in DNA: TGCGCCAGCAGCTTGTCGCAGGGGGCAGGAAATGAAAAACTGTTTTTT. Full variable domain (remainder filled in from reference TRBV5-1 and TRBJ1-4): KAGVTQTPRYLIKTRGQQVTLSCSPISGHRSVSWYQQTPGQGLQFLFEYFSETQRNKGNFPGRFSGRQFSNSRSEMNVSTLELGDSALYLCASSLSQGAGNEKLFFGSGTQLSVL.

On this clone: In the same sample, other DNA sequences code for this CDR3. The V call is TRBV5-1, the J call TRBJ1-5; D gene unclear. Germline CDR1 and CDR2: SGHRS and YFSETQ. The CDR3 is 14 residues long. V dropped 0 bases and J dropped 4 bases, with 8 bases sitting between them. CDR3 nucleotide sequence: TGCGCCAGCAGCTTGGAAGGCGGAAATCAGCCCCAGCATTTT. Its translation: CASSLEGGNQPQHF.